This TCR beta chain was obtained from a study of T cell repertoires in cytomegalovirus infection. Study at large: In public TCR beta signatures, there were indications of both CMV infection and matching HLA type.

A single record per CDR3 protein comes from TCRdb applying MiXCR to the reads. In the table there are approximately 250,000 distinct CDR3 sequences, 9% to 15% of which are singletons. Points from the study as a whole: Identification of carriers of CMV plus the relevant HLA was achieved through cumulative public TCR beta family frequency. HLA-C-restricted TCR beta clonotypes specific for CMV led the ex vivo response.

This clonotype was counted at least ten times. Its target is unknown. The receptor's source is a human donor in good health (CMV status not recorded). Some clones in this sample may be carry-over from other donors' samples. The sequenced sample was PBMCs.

The DNA for the CDR3 is TGTGCCAGCAGCTTAACAGGGGCAGCGGGGGGGGGATTTAATGAGCAGTTCTTC. It translates to CASSLTGAAGGGFNEQFF. V gene TRBV7-3 combines with J gene TRBJ2-1; 10 bases fit TRBD2. J gave up 7 bases and V 0 bases, and 12 bases lay outside the gene matches. The CDR3 contains 18 residues. Per the germline V gene, CDR1 is SGHTA and CDR2 is FQGTGA.